This T cell receptor (beta chain) stems from a study of cytomegalovirus exposure and HLA in healthy donors. While the first cohort had 500 to 700 subjects, the donors belonged to the separate validation cohort of about 110 subjects. Study-wide points: Cytomegalovirus status, reportedly, was diagnosed with high specificity and sensitivity by the classifier. Whilst most TCR sequences proved rare, a subset of public TCRs occurred across many donors. Altogether, 160 or so TCR beta chains were recorded as cytomegalovirus-associated.

Notes on this clone: Its antigen is currently unknown.

V was pared by 8 bases and J by 2 bases, with 21 bases between. Germline assignment: CDR1 SNHLY and CDR2 FYNNEI. This CDR3 has 17 amino acids. Profiling relied on immunoSEQ multiplex PCR, and the TCRdb table lists in-frame clones only, not all of them. Of some 130,000 clones in the sample, 75% to 90% are singletons; the top ten hold 1% to 1.5%. The chain combines TRBV2 with TRBJ2-2, with D perhaps TRBD1 (6 bases). The source of this sequence is a woman under 30 in good health and CMV-seronegative. Sequencing input: PBMCs. The CDR3, as DNA: TGTGCCAGCGGTGGGCTAACCGGGACAATAAACACCGGGGAGCTGTTTTTT. Encoded protein: CASGGLTGTINTGELFF.